The 5 T cell receptor beta chains given below trace back to one sample, sequenced in a study of T-cell reconstitution after alpha-beta-depleted transplantation in children. Researchers prepared the TCRbeta library using unique molecular identifiers, the study reports. A single record per CDR3 protein comes from TCRdb applying MiXCR to the PCR reads. Of about 640,000 distinct CDR3 sequences listed, 16% were seen once; the top ten hold 1.1%. Specimen: PBMCs from the stem cell graft donor, collected from the stem cell graft. The receptors stem from a human donor who donated a stem cell graft to a child with acute myeloid leukemia.

V and J are TRBV20-1 and TRBJ1-6, with 7 bases aligning to TRBD1. Trimming removed 0 bases from V and 3 bases from J; junction bases left unmatched: 8. CDR1 and CDR2 from the germline V gene are DFQATT and SNEGSKA (reference sequence). The CDR3 contains 17 residues. CDR3 in amino acids: CSARDDEGGYYNSPLHF. In DNA, the CDR3 is TGCAGTGCTAGAGATGATGAAGGGGGCTACTATAATTCACCCCTCCACTTT.

The V call is TRBV7-9, the J call TRBJ1-3, with TRBD1 as a possible D gene (5 bases). Germline assignment: CDR1 SEHNR and CDR2 FQNEAQ (reference sequence). V was clipped by 0 bases and J by 0 bases, with 9 bases between them. This CDR3 is 16 amino acids long. CDR3 nucleotide sequence: TGTGCCAGCAGCTTAGCGGGGGGAGCCTCTGGAAACACCATATATTTT. Protein: CASSLAGGASGNTIYF.

V is TRBV20-1 and J is TRBJ1-1; 10 bases are shared with TRBD1. With 1 base clipped from V and 5 bases from J, the junction kept 13 bases outside the gene matches. There are 17 residues in the CDR3. Germline assignment: CDR1 DFQATT and CDR2 SNEGSKA (reference sequence). In DNA form, the CDR3 reads TGCAGTGCTAGAGTCGGTTCCGACAGGGGGCCGGGGACTGAAGCTTTCTTT. Protein sequence: CSARVGSDRGPGTEAFF.

In this sample, this clonotype turned up a few times. The DNA for the CDR3 is TGTGCCAGCAGCTCCGCGGACAGAAGGAATCAGCCCCAGCATTTT. Residues: CASSSADRRNQPQHF. The chain is built from TRBV7-8 and TRBJ1-5; weak D call: TRBD1 (6 bases). Germline V CDR1 and CDR2: SGHVS, FQNEAQ. Trimming took off 4 bases at V and 4 bases at J, with 14 bases between the two ends. This CDR3 is built from 15 residues.

This clonotype came up many times. The CDR3: CASSAGDRGSYNEQFF. The CDR3 coding sequence is TGTGCCAGCAGCGCAGGCGACAGGGGCTCCTACAATGAGCAGTTCTTC. V and J are TRBV9 and TRBJ2-1; 8 bases fit TRBD1. Germline V gives CDR1 SGDLS, CDR2 YYNGEE. CDR3 length equals 16 residues. The V segment lost 3 bases and the J segment 0 bases; nucleotides outside the gene matches: 5.